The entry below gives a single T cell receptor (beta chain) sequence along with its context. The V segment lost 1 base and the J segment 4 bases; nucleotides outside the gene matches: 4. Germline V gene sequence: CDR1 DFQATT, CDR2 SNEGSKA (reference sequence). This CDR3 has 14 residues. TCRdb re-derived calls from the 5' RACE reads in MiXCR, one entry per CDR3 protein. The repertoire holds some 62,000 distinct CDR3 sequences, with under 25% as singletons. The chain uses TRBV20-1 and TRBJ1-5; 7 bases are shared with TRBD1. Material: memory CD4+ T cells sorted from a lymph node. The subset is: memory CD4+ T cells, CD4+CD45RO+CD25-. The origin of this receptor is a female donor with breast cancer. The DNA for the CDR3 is TGCAGTGCTAGAGTTGGGACAGCAAATCAGCCCCAGCATTTT. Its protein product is CSARVGTANQPQHF.